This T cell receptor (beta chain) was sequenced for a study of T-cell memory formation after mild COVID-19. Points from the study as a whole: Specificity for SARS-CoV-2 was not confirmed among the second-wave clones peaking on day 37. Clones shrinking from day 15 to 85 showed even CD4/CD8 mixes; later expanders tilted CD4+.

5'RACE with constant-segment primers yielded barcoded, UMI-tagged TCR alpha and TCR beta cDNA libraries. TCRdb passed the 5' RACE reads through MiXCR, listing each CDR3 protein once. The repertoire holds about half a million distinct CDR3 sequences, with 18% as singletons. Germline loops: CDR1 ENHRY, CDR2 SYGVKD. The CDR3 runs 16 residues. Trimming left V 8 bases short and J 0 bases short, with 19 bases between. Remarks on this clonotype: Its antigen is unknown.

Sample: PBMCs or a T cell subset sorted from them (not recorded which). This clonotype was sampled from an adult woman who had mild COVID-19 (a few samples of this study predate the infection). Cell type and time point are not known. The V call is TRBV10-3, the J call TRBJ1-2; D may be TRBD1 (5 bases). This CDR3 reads CAIGGSSYGANYGYTF. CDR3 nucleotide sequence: TGTGCCATCGGGGGGAGTAGTTACGGAGCTAACTATGGCTACACCTTC.